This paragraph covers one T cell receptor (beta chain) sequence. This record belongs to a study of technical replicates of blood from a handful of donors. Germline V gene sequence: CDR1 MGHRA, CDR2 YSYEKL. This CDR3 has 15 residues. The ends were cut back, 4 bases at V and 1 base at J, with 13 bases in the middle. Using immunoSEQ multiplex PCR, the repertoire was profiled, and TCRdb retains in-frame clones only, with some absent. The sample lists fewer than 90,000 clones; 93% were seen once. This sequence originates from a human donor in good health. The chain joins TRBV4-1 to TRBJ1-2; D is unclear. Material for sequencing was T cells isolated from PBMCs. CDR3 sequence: CASSPREEGNYGYTF. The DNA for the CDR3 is TGCGCCAGCAGCCCGAGGGAAGAGGGTAACTATGGCTACACCTTC.